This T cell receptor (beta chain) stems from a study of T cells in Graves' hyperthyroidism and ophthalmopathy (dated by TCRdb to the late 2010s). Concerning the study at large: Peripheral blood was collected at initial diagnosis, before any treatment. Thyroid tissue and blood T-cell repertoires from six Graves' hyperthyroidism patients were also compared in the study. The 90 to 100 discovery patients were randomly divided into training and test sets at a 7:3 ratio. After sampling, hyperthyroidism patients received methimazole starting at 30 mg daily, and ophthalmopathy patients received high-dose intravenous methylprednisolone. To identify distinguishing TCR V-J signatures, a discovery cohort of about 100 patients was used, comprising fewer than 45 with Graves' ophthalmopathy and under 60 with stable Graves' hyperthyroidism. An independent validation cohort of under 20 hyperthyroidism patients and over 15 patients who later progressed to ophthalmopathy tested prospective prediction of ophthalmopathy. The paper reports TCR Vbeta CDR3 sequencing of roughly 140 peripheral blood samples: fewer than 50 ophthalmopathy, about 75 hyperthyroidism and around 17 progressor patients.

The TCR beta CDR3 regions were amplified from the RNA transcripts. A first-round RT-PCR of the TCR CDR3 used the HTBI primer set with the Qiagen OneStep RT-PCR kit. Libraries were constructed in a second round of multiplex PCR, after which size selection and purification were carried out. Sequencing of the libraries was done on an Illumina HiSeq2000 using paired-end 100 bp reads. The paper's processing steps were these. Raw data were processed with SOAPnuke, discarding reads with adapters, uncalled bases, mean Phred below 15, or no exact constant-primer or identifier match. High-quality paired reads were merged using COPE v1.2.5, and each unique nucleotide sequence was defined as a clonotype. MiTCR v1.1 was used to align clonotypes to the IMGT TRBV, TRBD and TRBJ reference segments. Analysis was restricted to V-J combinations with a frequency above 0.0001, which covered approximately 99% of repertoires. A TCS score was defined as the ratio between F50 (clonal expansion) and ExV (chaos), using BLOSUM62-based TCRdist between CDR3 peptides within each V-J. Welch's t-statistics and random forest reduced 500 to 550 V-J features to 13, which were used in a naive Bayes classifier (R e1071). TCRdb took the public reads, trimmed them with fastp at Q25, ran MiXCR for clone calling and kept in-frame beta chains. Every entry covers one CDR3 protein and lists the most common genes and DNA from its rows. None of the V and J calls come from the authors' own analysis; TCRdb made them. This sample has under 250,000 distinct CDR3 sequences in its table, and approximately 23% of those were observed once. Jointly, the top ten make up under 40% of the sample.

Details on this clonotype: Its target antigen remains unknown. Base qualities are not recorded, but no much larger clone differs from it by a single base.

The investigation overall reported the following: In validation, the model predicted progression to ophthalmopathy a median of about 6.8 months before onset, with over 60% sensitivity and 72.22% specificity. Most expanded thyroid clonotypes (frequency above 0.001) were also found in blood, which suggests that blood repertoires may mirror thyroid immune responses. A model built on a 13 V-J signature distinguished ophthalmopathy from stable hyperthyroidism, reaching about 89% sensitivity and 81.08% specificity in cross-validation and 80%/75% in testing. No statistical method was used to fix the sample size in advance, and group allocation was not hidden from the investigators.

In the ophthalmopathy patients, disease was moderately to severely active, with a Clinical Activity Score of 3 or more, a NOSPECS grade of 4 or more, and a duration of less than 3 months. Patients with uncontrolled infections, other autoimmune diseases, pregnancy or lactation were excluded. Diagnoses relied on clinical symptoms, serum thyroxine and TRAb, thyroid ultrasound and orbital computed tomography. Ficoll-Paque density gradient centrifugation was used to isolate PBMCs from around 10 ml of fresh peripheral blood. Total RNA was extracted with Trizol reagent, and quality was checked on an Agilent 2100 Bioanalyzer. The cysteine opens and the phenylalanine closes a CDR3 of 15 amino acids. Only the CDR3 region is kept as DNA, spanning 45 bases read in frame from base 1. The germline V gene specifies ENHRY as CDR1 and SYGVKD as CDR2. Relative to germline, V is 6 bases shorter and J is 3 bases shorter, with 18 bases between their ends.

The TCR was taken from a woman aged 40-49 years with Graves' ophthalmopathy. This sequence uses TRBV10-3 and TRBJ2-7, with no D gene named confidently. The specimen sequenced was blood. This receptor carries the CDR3 CAIRESQEEVYEQYF. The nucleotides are TGTGCCATCAGAGAAAGTCAGGAAGAGGTCTACGAGCAGTACTTC.